This T cell receptor beta chain was identified during a study of T cell responses to AZD1222 COVID-19 vaccine (dated by TCRdb to the early 2020s). At the level of the whole study: A total of around 240 trial participants underwent TCR sequencing, of whom 207 received two doses of AZD1222 and about 25 received two doses of the MenACWY control vaccine. Trial participants were enrolled into age subgroups of 18-55, 56-69 and 70-plus years, which contained about 150, 28 and 57 TCR-sequenced participants, respectively.

General study outcomes and caveats: The whole spike protein was spanned by vaccine-associated CD4 TCRs, and dominant responses were seen in regions 160-218 and 743-854. Most participants were white British and females outnumbered males, and the authors suggested that clonal diversity may have been underestimated. The 56-69-year group was small, and its depth increase did not reach significance, likely because of low power. Conclusions about previously exposed vaccinees are limited because only six or seven AZD1222 recipients were SARS-CoV-2 seropositive at baseline. Reportedly, close to half of the unique spike-specific TCRs recognized epitopes lying outside the regions that are mutated in the B.1.351 and B.1.1.7 variants. After two AZD1222 doses, spike-specific TCR breadth and depth were significantly higher than at day 0 and than in MenACWY recipients. Because no day 14 peak-response samples were available, the repertoires could be characterized only after the peak T cell response.

Comments on this clone: Its antigen has not been determined. No much larger clone is present one base from it, and per-base qualities are unavailable.

Germline trimming: 6 bases from V, 6 bases from J; junction bases outside gene matches: 10. There are 15 amino acids in the CDR3, from cysteine to phenylalanine inclusive. Solely the CDR3 DNA is kept, with 45 bases framed from the first base. CDR1 and CDR2 are drawn from the germline V gene: MNHEY, SVGEGT. The CDR3 regions of human TCRbeta chains were subjected to immunosequencing. As for how the authors treated the data: Repertoire TCRs were matched against a reference library of SARS-CoV-2-specific TCRs generated with the MIRA antigen-specificity platform. Breadth meant the fraction of unique TCRs that were SARS-CoV-2-associated, whereas depth meant the fraction of total T cells that were SARS-CoV-2-associated. Using the MIRA data, every spike-specific TCR was mapped to the spike region that the TCR reacted to and assigned to either a CD4 or a CD8 class. Log10-transformed breadth and depth values were compared by one-way ANOVA with Sidak's multiple comparisons tests. TCRdb took this table from immuneACCESS and kept in-frame rearrangements with V and J called. Such tables lack part of the clones; where checked against another copy, unresolved V genes explain under half of the gap, and the rest is unexplained. V, J and clone size are those of that table, while D and trimming were read from the DNA. The sample table lists more than 75,000 clones, around nine tenths of them with a count of one. Clones ranked in the top ten supply 6.5% to 8.5% of the sample.

The time point label, as the study defines it: about 28 days (+/-7) after the second vaccine dose. AZD1222 recipients given second doses at about 4 weeks or at about 12 weeks were pooled, since spike-specific TCR depth and breadth were not found to differ between the two schedules. Samples from vaccinated people were obtained from the UK trials COV001 and COV002, which included a single-blind randomized controlled phase 2/3 trial of AZD1222 (ChAdOx1 nCoV-19) in healthy adults. For TCRbeta chain sequencing, PBMC samples were collected from trial participants at day 0 and at day 28 after the second dose.

Recombination connected TRBV6-2 or TRBV6-3 to TRBJ2-3; TRBD2 lines up with 9 middle nucleotides. Material: peripheral blood, obtained 28 days after the second AZD1222 dose. The receptor was isolated from an adult who received the AZD1222 COVID-19 vaccine. This receptor carries the CDR3 CASSPPSGGWDTQYF. The bases are TGTGCCAGCAGCCCCCCCAGCGGGGGGTGGGATACGCAGTATTTT.